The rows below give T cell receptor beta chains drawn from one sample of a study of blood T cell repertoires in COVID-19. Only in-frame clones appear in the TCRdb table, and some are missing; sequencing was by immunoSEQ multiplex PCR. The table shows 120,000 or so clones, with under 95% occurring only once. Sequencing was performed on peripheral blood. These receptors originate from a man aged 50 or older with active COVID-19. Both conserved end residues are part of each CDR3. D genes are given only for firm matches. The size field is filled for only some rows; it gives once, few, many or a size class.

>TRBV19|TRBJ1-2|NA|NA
CASRQGYSKGYTF
TGTGCCAGTAGGCAGGGGTACTCAAAGGGCTACACCTTC
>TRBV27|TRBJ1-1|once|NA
CATKGQTNTEAFF
TGTGCCACCAAGGGGCAGACGAACACTGAAGCTTTCTTT
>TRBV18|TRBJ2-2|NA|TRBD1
CASSPSGQGGSGELFF
TGTGCCAGCTCACCATCGGGACAGGGTGGATCCGGGGAGCTGTTTTTT
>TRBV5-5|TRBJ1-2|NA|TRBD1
CASRGDSLYGYTF
TGTGCCAGCAGGGGGGACAGTCTCTATGGCTACACCTTC
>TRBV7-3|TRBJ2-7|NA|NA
CASSSSWGVPNEQYF
TGTGCCAGCAGCTCCAGCTGGGGGGTCCCTAACGAGCAGTACTTC
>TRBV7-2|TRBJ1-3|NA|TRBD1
CASSLAGQAGRVGTIYF
TGTGCCAGCAGCTTAGCGGGACAGGCCGGACGGGTAGGCACCATATATTTT
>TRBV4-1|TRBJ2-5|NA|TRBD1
CASSQGRGQGLKTQYF
TGCGCCAGCAGCCAAGGCCGGGGACAGGGGTTGAAGACCCAGTACTTC
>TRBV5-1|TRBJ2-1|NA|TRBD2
CASSPLAGSSYNEQFF
TGCGCCAGCAGCCCTTTAGCGGGAAGCTCCTACAATGAGCAGTTCTTC
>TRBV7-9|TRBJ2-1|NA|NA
CASSLARANEQFF
TGTGCCAGCAGCTTAGCGCGTGCGAATGAGCAGTTCTTC
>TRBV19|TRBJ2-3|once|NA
CASTFSGGNGRSDTQYF
TGTGCCAGTACATTTTCGGGTGGAAACGGGAGATCAGATACGCAGTATTTT
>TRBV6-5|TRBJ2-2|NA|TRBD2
CASISSGRGRELFF
TGTGCCAGCATTTCCAGCGGGAGGGGTCGGGAGCTGTTTTTT
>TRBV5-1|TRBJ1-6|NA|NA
CASSLDGTGTSPLHF
TGCGCCAGCAGCTTGGATGGCACAGGGACCTCACCCCTCCACTTT
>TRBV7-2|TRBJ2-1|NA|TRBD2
CASSLGGRVDNEQFF
TGTGCCAGCAGCTTAGGCGGGAGAGTCGACAATGAGCAGTTCTTC
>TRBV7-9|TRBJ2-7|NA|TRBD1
CASSSQGNSYEQYF
TGTGCCAGCAGCTCACAGGGGAACTCCTACGAGCAGTACTTC
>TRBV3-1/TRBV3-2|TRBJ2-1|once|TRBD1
CASSQGPQGAEEQFF
TGTGCCAGCAGCCAAGGGCCTCAGGGGGCGGAGGAGCAGTTCTTC
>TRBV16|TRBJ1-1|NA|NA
CASSLQGATRSGAFF
TGTGCCAGCAGCTTGCAAGGGGCAACTCGGTCTGGGGCTTTCTTT
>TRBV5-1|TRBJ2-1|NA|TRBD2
CASSPDSGSMLNEQFF
TGCGCCAGCAGCCCGGACAGCGGGAGTATGCTCAATGAGCAGTTCTTC
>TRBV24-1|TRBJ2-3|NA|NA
CATSDLFAGTDTQYF
TGTGCCACCAGTGATTTGTTTGCAGGGACAGATACGCAGTATTTT
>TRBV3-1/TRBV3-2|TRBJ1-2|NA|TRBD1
CASTPRTGSNYGYTF
TGTGCCAGCACTCCCCGGACAGGGTCTAACTATGGCTACACCTTC
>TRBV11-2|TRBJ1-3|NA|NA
CASSLQYSGNTIYF
TGTGCCAGCAGCTTACAGTATTCTGGAAACACCATATATTTT
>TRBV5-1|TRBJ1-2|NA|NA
CASSPLQGLSNYGYTF
TGCGCCAGCAGCCCCCTGCAGGGTCTTTCTAACTATGGCTACACCTTC
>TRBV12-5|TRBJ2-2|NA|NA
CASGLHLTGNTGELFF
TGTGCTAGTGGTTTGCACTTAACAGGGAACACCGGGGAGCTGTTTTTT
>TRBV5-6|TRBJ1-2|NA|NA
CASSTYTDNGYTF
TGTGCCAGCAGCACATACACAGATAATGGCTACACCTTC
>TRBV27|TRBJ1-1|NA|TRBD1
CASSFRQGASTEAFF
TGTGCCAGCAGTTTCCGACAGGGGGCGAGTACTGAAGCTTTCTTT
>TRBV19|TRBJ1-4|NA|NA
CASSGRAEFNEKLFF
TGTGCCAGTAGTGGCAGGGCCGAGTTTAATGAAAAACTGTTTTTT
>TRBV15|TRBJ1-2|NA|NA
CATSRVGGQSYGYTF
TGTGCCACCAGCAGAGTGGGTGGACAGAGCTATGGCTACACCTTC